The T cell receptor beta chain under discussion was sequenced for a study of blood T cell repertoires in COVID-19. About the research overall: The origin of the acute and convalescent COVID-19 samples was the United States, Italy and Spain. PBMCs, B-cell-depleted T cells, or T cells provided the cDNA or gDNA that made up the material.

Germline CDR1 and CDR2: SEHNR and FQNEAQ (reference sequence). Trimming cost V 6 bases and J 5 bases, with 10 bases left between them. This CDR3 region has 12 residues. The authors' processing: Estimation of nucleated cell counts was performed using reference gene primer amplification. Data came from immunoSEQ multiplex PCR; TCRdb stores just in-frame clones and leaves some out. V and J calls plus clone size are reproduced from that table; the DNA served to infer D and trimming. This sample has roughly 77,000 clones; 80% to 90% occur once, and the top ten carry 6% to 8%. The sample consisted of peripheral blood. V gene TRBV7-9 combines with J gene TRBJ2-5; D remains unclear. This receptor was taken from a woman aged 80 or over with active COVID-19. The CDR3 is CASRWLEETQYF. CDR3 nucleotides: TGTGCCAGCAGATGGTTGGAGGAGACCCAGTACTTC.